Listed below are T cell receptor beta chains from one sample, sequenced in a study of T cells after yellow fever vaccination. TCRdb reprocessed the 5' RACE reads via MiXCR and lists one record per CDR3 protein. This table holds 340,000 or so distinct CDR3 sequences, around 12% found once. The source material was CD4+ T cells sorted from PBMCs, sampled 15 days after the yellow fever booster vaccination. The receptors originated from a man between 18 and 29 years old who received the YFV17D yellow fever vaccine. Both conserved end residues are part of each CDR3. A D gene is named only where the DNA matches it firmly. Clone size is shown for a subset of rows, as once, few, many or a class of expanded clone.

D,size,J,V,DNA,CDR3
-,-,TRBJ2-5,TRBV5-1,TGCGCCAGCAGCTTGAGTGTGAGTCAAGAGACCCAGTACTTC,CASSLSVSQETQYF
-,many,TRBJ2-4,TRBV10-3,TGTGCCATCAGTGAGTCGCTAGTAGCCAAAAACATTCAGTACTTC,CAISESLVAKNIQYF
-,few,TRBJ2-1,TRBV3-1,-,CASSQVGQGNFF
TRBD1,few,TRBJ2-5,TRBV9,TGTGCCAGCAGCCTCGGACAGGGTATTTGGCAAGAGACCCAGTACTTC,CASSLGQGIWQETQYF
-,-,TRBJ2-3,TRBV29-1,TGCAGCGTTCGTCCCCAAAGGGGCACAGATACGCAGTATTTT,CSVRPQRGTDTQYF
-,few,TRBJ1-4,TRBV28,TGTGCCAGCAGGGGCGGATCAGACGAAAAACTGTTTTTT,CASRGGSDEKLFF
-,-,TRBJ1-3,TRBV11-2,TGTGCCAGCAGCCACAGGGAGGGGTGGAACGGGGCCATATATTTT,CASSHREGWNGAIYF
-,few,TRBJ1-1,TRBV27,TGTGCCAGCAGTCCCAAGGAGGGCAGCGACACTGAAGCTTTCTTT,CASSPKEGSDTEAFF
TRBD1,-,TRBJ1-2,TRBV2,TGTGCCAGCCGACGGGCCACAGGGGGCATGGGTGGCTACACCTTC,CASRRATGGMGGYTF
-,few,TRBJ2-2,TRBV5-1,TGCGCCAGCAGCTTTGAGGGGCTGACCGGGGAGCTGTTTTTT,CASSFEGLTGELFF
-,-,TRBJ1-1,TRBV29-1,TGCAGCGTTCTTGGCCGTATGAACACTGAAGCTTTCTTT,CSVLGRMNTEAFF
-,few,TRBJ1-5,TRBV10-3,TGTGCCATCAGCCTGACGGGGTCCAATCAGCCCCAGCATTTT,CAISLTGSNQPQHF
-,-,TRBJ1-1,TRBV6-5,TGTGCCAGCAGCCAAACCGGACTGGGGAACACTGAAGCTTTCTTT,CASSQTGLGNTEAFF
-,-,TRBJ1-5,TRBV2,TGTGCCAGCAGTGAAGGGGAGTTGGGCAATCAGCCCCAGCATTTT,CASSEGELGNQPQHF
TRBD1,once,TRBJ1-5,TRBV7-9,TGTGCCAGCAGCGACGGACAGGTGAGGGATCAGCCCCAGCATTTT,CASSDGQVRDQPQHF
-,-,TRBJ1-3,TRBV3-1,TGTGCCAGCAGCCATCACTCGGGACGGATCTCTGGAAACACCATATATTTT,CASSHHSGRISGNTIYF